This entry features one TCR beta chain sequence. No antigen is known for it. These data are taken from a study of cytomegalovirus exposure and HLA in healthy donors. PCR amplification relied on 60 Vbeta primers (plus 13 Jbeta primers). Using immunoSEQ multiplex PCR, the repertoire was profiled, and TCRdb retains in-frame clones only, with some absent. The sample shows fewer than 300,000 clones, about nine tenths of them seen only once. Points from the study as a whole: Cytomegalovirus association was assigned to 150 to 200 TCR beta chains. It was reported that the classifier diagnosed cytomegalovirus status with high specificity and sensitivity in both the original and validation cohorts. Rarity characterized most TCR sequences, yet some public TCRs appeared in many donors.

This receptor was taken from a man aged 40-49 years in good health and CMV-seropositive. Sequencing input: PBMCs.

The CDR3 here is CASRVLPGGSYEQYF. Written as DNA, the CDR3 is TGCGCCAGCAGAGTGCTTCCAGGGGGTAGCTACGAGCAGTACTTC. This chain links TRBV5-1 with TRBJ2-7, with 7 nucleotides matching TRBD1. CDR3 length equals 15 residues. Trimming took 5 bases from V and 3 from J; bases not matched to a gene: 11. Per germline, CDR1 SGHRS and CDR2 YFSETQ.